These 22 T cell receptor beta chains originate from one sample sequenced in a study of blood T cell repertoires in COVID-19. Produced via immunoSEQ multiplex PCR; TCRdb's table is partial and in-frame only. The sample lists about 46,000 clones, approximately 87% occurring once. The sequenced sample consisted of peripheral blood. These TCRs come from a human donor in a cohort sampled during active COVID-19.

The chain carries TRBV9 and TRBJ2-3; no firm D call. This CDR3 comprises 16 residues. Germline V CDR1 and CDR2: SGDLS, YYNGEE. V was trimmed by 0 bases and J by 0 bases, leaving 11 bases between them. The CDR3 spells CASSVGVSASTDTQYF. CDR3 bases: TGTGCCAGCAGCGTAGGGGTGAGCGCTAGCACAGATACGCAGTATTTT.

The gene calls are TRBV19 and TRBJ2-7; no clear D. Trimming cost V 5 bases and J 3 bases, with 8 bases left between them. This CDR3 has 12 residues. CDR1 is LNHDA and CDR2 is SQIVND in the germline V gene (reference sequence). Here the CDR3 reads CASSVPGYEQYF. The CDR3 DNA is TGTGCCAGTAGTGTCCCGGGCTACGAGCAGTACTTC.

This sequence joins TRBV2 and TRBJ1-5; D ambiguous. Per the germline V gene, CDR1 is SNHLY and CDR2 is FYNNEI. The CDR3 loop spans 13 amino acids. V was pared by 5 bases and J by 4 bases, with 9 bases between. CDR3 residues: CASSFDGNQPQHF. The CDR3 nucleotides read TGTGCCAGCAGTTTCGACGGGAATCAGCCCCAGCATTTT. Supplemented by reference TRBV2 and TRBJ1-5, the full variable domain reads EPEVTQTPSHQVTQMGQEVILRCVPISNHLYFYWYRQILGQKVEFLVSFYNNEISEKSEIFDDQFSVERPDGSNFTLKIRSTKLEDSAMYFCASSFDGNQPQHFGDGTRLSIL.

The chain is built from TRBV18 and TRBJ1-1; 8 bases align to TRBD1. Germline trimming cut 3 bases from V and 3 bases from J; bases unmatched to any gene: 3. This CDR3 contains 14 residues. Germline loops: CDR1 KGHSH, CDR2 LQKENI. The CDR3 DNA reads TGTGCCAGCTCACCCCTGGGACAGGACACTGAAGCTTTCTTT. Translated: CASSPLGQDTEAFF.

The chain combines TRBV6-6 with TRBJ1-4; possible D gene TRBD1, 6 bases. With 6 bases removed from V and 0 bases from J, the gap between germline ends came to 11 bases. This CDR3 spans 15 amino acids. In germline, CDR1 is MNHNY, CDR2 SVGAGI (reference sequence). The CDR3 sequence is CASRLQGSTNEKLFF. The CDR3 DNA reads TGTGCCAGCAGACTACAGGGTTCAACTAATGAAAAACTGTTTTTT.

This rearrangement joins TRBV6-4 to TRBJ1-6, with D hard to call. Trimming removed 2 bases from V and 9 bases from J, with 8 bases in between. This CDR3 has 13 amino acids. The germline gives CDR1 MRHNA, CDR2 SNTAGT. This chain's CDR3 is CASSDTQFSPLHF. The CDR3 nucleotides are TGTGCCAGCAGTGACACACAGTTTTCACCCCTCCACTTT.

The chain links TRBV5-1 to TRBJ1-6; D is unclear. Looked up from germline, CDR1 is SGHRS and CDR2 is YFSETQ. With 0 bases removed from V and 9 bases from J, the gap between germline ends came to 7 bases. The CDR3 is made up of 13 amino acids. DNA for the CDR3: TGCGCCAGCAGCTTGGACTCACCTTCACCCCTCCACTTT. The encoded protein is CASSLDSPSPLHF.

CDR3 DNA sequence: TGTGCCAGCAGCTCAACCAGACTAGCTCTCCAAGAGACCCAGTACTTC. This gives the protein CASSSTRLALQETQYF. The rearrangement joins TRBV7-9 to TRBJ2-5, with TRBD2 matching over 7 bases. The junction had 9 bases not matched to a gene; V was cut back by 4 bases and J by 1 base. This CDR3 is 16 amino acids long. Per germline, CDR1 SEHNR and CDR2 FQNEAQ (reference sequence).

The chain carries TRBV7-2 and TRBJ2-7; D perhaps matches TRBD2 (5 bases). V lost 10 bases, J lost 0 bases, and 16 bases lay in between. This CDR3 is 14 amino acids long. CDR1 is SGHTA, CDR2 FQGNSA, per germline. CDR3 protein: CATVRAPSSYEQYF. CDR3 nucleotide sequence: TGTGCCACAGTGCGGGCGCCGAGCTCCTACGAGCAGTACTTC.

The chain couples TRBV29-1 to TRBJ1-2; tentatively, D is TRBD1 (6 bases). The V end lost 2 bases, the J end lost 6 bases, and 19 bases lay between the germline ends. CDR1 SQVTM and CDR2 ANQGSEA come from the germline V gene. This CDR3 is 15 amino acids long. In DNA form, the CDR3 reads TGCAGCGTTGAACTTCGGGACAAGGAGCCTGATGGCTACACCTTC. Amino acid sequence: CSVELRDKEPDGYTF.

CDR3 sequence: CASSLDGPGDNQPQHF. Here the CDR3 DNA reads TGTGCCAGCAGCTTAGACGGCCCAGGGGACAATCAGCCCCAGCATTTT. This rearrangement joins TRBV7-6 to TRBJ1-5; D may be TRBD1 (6 bases). V was pared by 1 base and J by 3 bases, with 13 bases between. The germline CDR1 and CDR2 sequences are SGHVS and FNYEAQ. The CDR3 sequence is 16 residues long.

The genes are TRBV24-1 and TRBJ2-7, with 7 bases lining up with TRBD1. Trimming removed 1 base from V and 5 bases from J; junction bases left unmatched: 7. Germline assignment: CDR1 KGHDR and CDR2 SFDVKD. The CDR3 runs to 15 residues. The CDR3 DNA follows: TGTGCCACCAGTGATTTCGCCAGGGGGACCCACGAGCAGTACTTC. This gives the protein CATSDFARGTHEQYF.

This CDR3 is CASSPMLAGASGTQYF. In DNA form, the CDR3 reads TGTGCCAGCTCACCGATGCTAGCGGGAGCTTCTGGGACCCAGTACTTC. This chain joins TRBV18 and TRBJ2-5; 10 nucleotides line up with TRBD2. This CDR3 has 16 residues. Trimming took 3 bases from V and 7 from J; bases not matched to a gene: 11. CDR1 KGHSH and CDR2 LQKENI come from the germline V gene.

This clone was seen a single time. The genes are TRBV19 and TRBJ1-4; 10 bases line up with TRBD1. With V trimmed by 7 bases and J by 6 bases, 5 bases remained unmatched. The germline V gene encodes CDR1 LNHDA and CDR2 SQIVND (reference sequence). The CDR3 has 14 amino acids. This CDR3 is CASKGTGVDEKLFF. CDR3 nucleotides: TGTGCCAGTAAGGGGACAGGGGTGGATGAAAAACTGTTTTTT.

V and J are TRBV28 and TRBJ1-5, with a possible D match to TRBD1 (5 bases). This CDR3 comprises 14 residues. From germline, CDR1 is MDHEN and CDR2 SYDVKM. V lost 5 bases, J lost 5 bases, and 13 bases lay in between. The DNA for the CDR3 is TGTGCCAGCAGTGAGGACACCCAGTATCAGCCCCAGCATTTT. This gives the protein CASSEDTQYQPQHF.

The chain has TRBV5-4 and TRBJ1-2; D might be TRBD1 (5 bases). The CDR3 extends over 14 amino acids. V was pared by 1 base and J by 0 bases, with 7 bases between. Germline values: CDR1 SGHNT, CDR2 YYREEE (reference sequence). The CDR3 sequence is CASSLQGANYGYTF. CDR3 bases: TGTGCCAGCAGCTTGCAGGGCGCTAACTATGGCTACACCTTC.

The J gene is TRBJ1-2, the V gene TRBV10-3; D unclear. The CDR3 spans 15 residues. CDR1 is ENHRY, CDR2 SYGVKD, per germline. The V end was cut by 4 bases, the J end by 6 bases, with 18 bases between. The CDR3 loop is CAISGGNGLGNGYTF. DNA of the CDR3: TGTGCCATCAGTGGCGGGAACGGGCTTGGGAATGGCTACACCTTC.

The J gene is TRBJ2-5, the V gene TRBV2; 9 bases line up with TRBD2. The CDR3 is 16 residues long. With V trimmed by 0 bases and J by 4 bases, 6 bases remained unmatched. CDR1 and CDR2 (germline): SNHLY, FYNNEI. The DNA of the CDR3 is TGTGCCAGCAGTGAAGCCGAAGGACTAGCGCGAGAGACCCAGTACTTC. Translation gives CASSEAEGLARETQYF. The full variable domain, with the rest looked up from reference TRBV2 and TRBJ2-5, is EPEVTQTPSHQVTQMGQEVILRCVPISNHLYFYWYRQILGQKVEFLVSFYNNEISEKSEIFDDQFSVERPDGSNFTLKIRSTKLEDSAMYFCASSEAEGLARETQYFGPGTRLLVL.

V gene TRBV19 combines with J gene TRBJ2-7, with TRBD1 matching 7 bases. Germline CDR1 and CDR2: LNHDA and SQIVND (reference sequence). This CDR3 has 14 residues. The trim removed 5 bases at V and 6 bases at J, leaving 10 bases unmatched. CDR3 region: CASSPLGAGGEQYF. CDR3 bases: TGTGCCAGTAGTCCCTTAGGGGCAGGGGGCGAGCAGTACTTC.

The rearrangement uses TRBV6-5 and TRBJ2-3, with 12 bases lining up with TRBD2. Trimming at V came to 4 bases and at J to 5 bases, leaving 4 bases not matched to a gene. Germline values: CDR1 MNHEY, CDR2 SVGAGI. The length of the CDR3 is 15 residues. The CDR3 sequence: CASSLLAGGVDTQYF. The CDR3, as DNA: TGTGCCAGCAGTTTACTAGCGGGAGGCGTAGATACGCAGTATTTT.

The chain carries TRBV11-2 and TRBJ2-7, with D uncertain. V lost 1 base and J lost 6, with 7 bases in between. The CDR3 runs to 12 residues. Germline assignment: CDR1 SGHAT and CDR2 FQNNGV. In nucleotides, the CDR3 is TGTGCCAGCAGCTTAGTAGTTTCCGAGCAGTACTTC. This gives the protein CASSLVVSEQYF.

The genes are TRBV6-1 and TRBJ2-7; 10 nucleotides line up with TRBD2. Trimming took 1 base from V and 7 from J; bases not matched to a gene: 7. Germline V lookup: CDR1 MNHNS, CDR2 SASEGT. The CDR3 covers 15 residues. CDR3 residues: CASSEGASGRFEQYF. The CDR3 nucleotides read TGTGCCAGCAGTGAAGGGGCTAGCGGGAGATTTGAGCAGTACTTC.